A single sample gave rise to the 13 T cell receptor beta chains below, sequenced in a study of blood T cell repertoires in COVID-19. Clones were read by immunoSEQ multiplex PCR, and TCRdb kept only the in-frame ones, dropping some. Of tens of thousands of clones listed, roughly 90% were seen once; the top ten hold approximately 16%. Sequencing was carried out using peripheral blood. All receptors derive from a human donor with active COVID-19. The donor label of this sample is uncertain.

This chain uses TRBV6-5 with TRBJ1-4, with 7 bases that match TRBD1. Looked up from germline, CDR1 is MNHEY and CDR2 is SVGAGI. The ends lost 10 bases at V and 10 bases at J; junction bases unmatched: 12. This CDR3 comprises 13 residues. CDR3 sequence (DNA): TGTGCCACCATGACAGGGACCCAGGGAAAACTGTTTTTT. As protein: CATMTGTQGKLFF.

This chain links TRBV4-1 with TRBJ2-7; 9 positions match TRBD1. The J segment lost 3 bases and the V segment lost 1 base, leaving 7 bases of the junction unmatched. The CDR3 length is 16 residues. CDR1 is MGHRA, CDR2 YSYEKL, per germline. CDR3 protein: CASSQGPGQGLYEQYF. The CDR3 DNA follows: TGCGCCAGCAGCCAAGGGCCGGGACAGGGTCTCTACGAGCAGTACTTC.

The chain uses TRBV6-4 and TRBJ2-7; 8 bases fit TRBD2. The CDR3 spans 17 residues. Per the germline V gene, CDR1 is MRHNA and CDR2 is SNTAGT. With 1 base clipped from V and 5 bases from J, the junction kept 13 bases outside the gene matches. DNA for the CDR3: TGTGCCAGCAGTGACTACTCACCCGGGACTAGACGAGACGAGCAGTACTTC. Its protein is CASSDYSPGTRRDEQYF.

This chain links TRBV12-3 or TRBV12-4 with TRBJ1-3; D gene uncertain. This CDR3 contains 13 residues. V lost 6 bases and J lost 8, with 14 bases in between. In nucleotides, the CDR3 is TGTGCCAGCAGCACCCGACCCCGGGACACCATATATTTT. This gives the protein CASSTRPRDTIYF.

The chain joins TRBV9 to TRBJ1-6; 8 positions match TRBD1. The V segment lost 1 base and the J segment 9 bases; nucleotides outside the gene matches: 6. Germline V gives CDR1 SGDLS, CDR2 YYNGEE. The CDR3 contains 15 residues. For the CDR3, the DNA is TGTGCCAGCAGCGTACAGGGGGCAGGTCCTTCACCCCTCCACTTT. Its translation: CASSVQGAGPSPLHF.

This chain links TRBV5-1 with TRBJ2-2, with 9 bases matching TRBD2. V lost 3 bases, J lost 1 base, and 4 bases stayed unmatched. The CDR3 has 16 amino acids. CDR1 and CDR2 from the germline V gene are SGHRS and YFSETQ. The CDR3 DNA is TGCGCCAGCAGCTCCATTAGCGGGGGGAACACCGGGGAGCTGTTTTTT. Its protein product is CASSSISGGNTGELFF.

The V gene is TRBV2, the J gene TRBJ1-5, with 8 bases matching TRBD1. CDR1 is SNHLY and CDR2 is FYNNEI in the germline V gene. Trimming cost V 6 bases and J 6 bases; bases outside gene matches: 16. The CDR3 length is 17 residues. The CDR3 spells CASRADRGFERIQPQHF. In nucleotides, the CDR3 is TGTGCCAGCAGGGCAGACAGGGGATTTGAAAGAATTCAGCCCCAGCATTTT.

CDR3 residues: CASSLRGGGYTF. The CDR3 nucleotides are TGTGCCAGCAGTTTACGGGGTGGAGGCTACACCTTC. The V and J genes are TRBV12-3 or TRBV12-4 and TRBJ1-2; D is ambiguous. Trimming cost V 2 bases and J 8 bases, with 9 bases left between them. CDR3 size: 12 residues.

The rearrangement joins TRBV23-1 to TRBJ2-5, with unresolved D. TRBV23-1 is designated an ORF whose function remains uncertain. The CDR3 runs 11 residues. V was pared by 4 bases and J by 5 bases, with 5 bases between. CDR3 protein: CASSLRETQYF. The CDR3 coding sequence is TGCGCCAGCAGTCTCCGGGAGACCCAGTACTTC.

V gene TRBV6-5 combines with J gene TRBJ2-5; the D gene is possibly TRBD2 (5 bases). Trimming pared 0 bases from V and 0 bases from J, leaving 11 bases between. The CDR3 loop spans 16 amino acids. Germline V lookup: CDR1 MNHEY, CDR2 SVGAGI. Here the CDR3 DNA reads TGTGCCAGCAGTTACTCGTCCGCGGGCCACCAAGAGACCCAGTACTTC. Its protein product is CASSYSSAGHQETQYF.

The chain has TRBV27 and TRBJ2-6; D is undetermined. The germline V gene has CDR1 MNHEY and CDR2 SMNVEV (reference sequence). This CDR3 spans 18 amino acids. The V end lost 3 bases, the J end lost 0 bases, and 15 bases lay between the germline ends. CDR3 loop: CASSFSLRQLSGANVLTF. The CDR3 coding sequence is TGTGCCAGCAGTTTTTCCCTCCGACAACTCTCTGGGGCCAACGTCCTGACTTTC.

This rearrangement joins TRBV5-4 to TRBJ2-7; perhaps TRBD1 as D (6 bases). Looked up from germline, CDR1 is SGHNT and CDR2 is YYREEE (reference sequence). Between the trimmed V and J ends, which lost 2 bases and 2 bases, there was a span of 8 bases. The CDR3 has 13 amino acids. The CDR3 region has the DNA TGTGCCAGCAGCTTACAGGGCCCCTACGAGCAGTACTTC. This translates into CASSLQGPYEQYF. Filled out from reference TRBV5-4 and TRBJ2-7, the complete variable domain reads ETGVTQSPTHLIKTRGQQVTLRCSSQSGHNTVSWYQQALGQGPQFIFQYYREEENGRGNFPPRFSGLQFPNYSSELNVNALELDDSALYLCASSLQGPYEQYFGPGTRLTVT.

DNA for the CDR3: TGTGCCAGCAGCTCAGACATACACTCTGGAAACACCATATATTTT. Translation: CASSSDIHSGNTIYF. The chain links TRBV5-8 to TRBJ1-3; unclear D gene. The germline V gene has CDR1 SGHTS and CDR2 YDEGEE. Trimming removed 3 bases at V and 0 bases at J, with 10 bases between. The CDR3 runs 15 residues.